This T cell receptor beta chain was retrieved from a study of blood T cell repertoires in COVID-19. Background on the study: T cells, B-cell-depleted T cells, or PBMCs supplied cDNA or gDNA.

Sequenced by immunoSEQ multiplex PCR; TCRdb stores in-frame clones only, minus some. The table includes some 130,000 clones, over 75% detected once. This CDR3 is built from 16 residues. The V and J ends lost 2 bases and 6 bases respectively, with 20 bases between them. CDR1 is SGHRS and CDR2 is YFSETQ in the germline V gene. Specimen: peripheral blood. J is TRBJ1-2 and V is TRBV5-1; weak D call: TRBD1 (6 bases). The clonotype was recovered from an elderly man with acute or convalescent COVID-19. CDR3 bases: TGCGCCAGCAGCTTTACCAAATCTTGGGGGGGCGATGGCTACACCTTC. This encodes CASSFTKSWGGDGYTF.